The 15 T cell receptor beta chains reported below all come from one sample, sequenced in a study of Graves' ophthalmopathy and Graves' hyperthyroidism. Amplification from RNA transcripts yielded the TCR beta CDR3 regions. HTBI primers were employed in first-round RT-PCR, then a second-round multiplex PCR followed. Each CDR3 protein gets one entry after TCRdb re-called the multiplex PCR reads with MiXCR. The data hold approximately 540,000 distinct CDR3 sequences, with about 35% observed a single time. The sequenced sample consisted of peripheral blood or thyroid tissue (not recorded which). Receptor source: an adult man with Graves' hyperthyroidism.

This rearrangement joins TRBV7-9 to TRBJ1-3; D is unclear. CDR3 size: 15 residues. The V end lost 6 bases, the J end lost 0 bases, and 12 bases lay between the germline ends. CDR1 SEHNR and CDR2 FQNEAQ come from the germline V gene (reference sequence). In nucleotides, the CDR3 is TGTGCCAGCAGTCCGGGCCCTATCTCTGGAAACACCATATATTTT. This translates into CASSPGPISGNTIYF. Based on the CDR3 plus reference TRBV7-9 and TRBJ1-3, the full variable domain is DTGVSQNPRHKITKRGQNVTFRCDPISEHNRLYWYRQTLGQGPEFLTYFQNEAQLEKSRLLSDRFSAERPKGSFSTLEIQRTEQGDSAMYLCASSPGPISGNTIYFGEGSWLTVV.

There are a few counts of this clonotype. V gene TRBV7-6 combines with J gene TRBJ2-1; no reliable D call. CDR3 length equals 17 residues. Trimming cost V 4 bases and J 2 bases, with 18 bases left between them. Germline loops: CDR1 SGHVS, CDR2 FNYEAQ. CDR3 residues: CASSSASRAVPYNEQFF. The CDR3 region has the DNA TGTGCCAGCAGCTCAGCGAGTCGCGCTGTTCCCTACAATGAGCAGTTCTTC.

This clonotype has ten or more counts. This chain uses TRBV7-9 with TRBJ2-5, with a possible D match to TRBD1 (6 bases). The CDR3 is 16 residues long. Trimming took 2 bases from V and 7 from J, leaving 20 bases between them. CDR1 and CDR2 from the germline V gene are SEHNR and FQNEAQ (reference sequence). The CDR3 is CASSLYAAQPRGTQYF. For the CDR3, the DNA is TGTGCCAGCAGCTTATACGCGGCGCAACCCAGGGGGACCCAGTACTTC.

Note on this clonotype: A much larger clone lies one base from this, so it may be a read error. The gene calls are TRBV20-1 and TRBJ2-7; 10 positions agree with TRBD2. Germline V gives CDR1 DFQATT, CDR2 SNEGSKA (reference sequence). The CDR3 extends over 14 amino acids. CDR3: CSASERGGSCEQYF. CDR3 nucleotides: TGCAGTGCTAGCGAGCGGGGGGGCTCCTGCGAGCAGTACTTC.

Details on this clonotype: A single base separates this from a much larger clone, so it may be a read error. The chain uses TRBV6-5 and TRBJ2-6; D unclear. CDR1 is MNHEY and CDR2 is SVGAGI in the germline V gene. V gave up 7 bases and J gave up 10 bases, with 20 bases separating them. The CDR3 covers 15 residues. CDR3 in DNA: TGTGCCAGCAACGATTACAGAGGTACAGATAACGTCCTGACTTTC. It translates to CASNDYRGTDNVLTF.

In this sample, this clonotype turned up a few times. V gene TRBV10-3 combines with J gene TRBJ1-6; D might be TRBD1 (5 bases). The CDR3 runs to 15 residues. V shed 6 bases and J shed 3 bases, with 12 bases lying between them. The germline V gene encodes CDR1 ENHRY and CDR2 SYGVKD. In DNA, the CDR3 is TGTGCCATCAGGAGGGACGGGGGCTATAATTCACCCCTCCACTTT. Encoded protein: CAIRRDGGYNSPLHF.

This chain joins TRBV6-6 and TRBJ2-2; tentative D call: TRBD2 (6 bases). CDR3 length equals 17 residues. Per the germline V gene, CDR1 is MNHNY and CDR2 is SVGAGI (reference sequence). Trimming shortened V by 8 bases and J by 3 bases, and 22 bases separated the two germline ends. The CDR3 region is CASVLPKGWRDTGELFF. The CDR3 coding sequence is TGTGCCAGCGTACTCCCGAAAGGGTGGAGGGACACCGGGGAGCTGTTTTTT.

This clonotype has at least ten counts. The chain combines TRBV2 with TRBJ2-7, with D possibly matching TRBD1 (6 bases). CDR3 length: 15 residues. The germline V gene encodes CDR1 SNHLY and CDR2 FYNNEI. Trimming removed 4 bases at V and 4 bases at J, with 17 bases between. The CDR3 bases are TGTGCCAGCAGTGGGGGGCCTCCAGGGCAATACGAGCAGTACTTC. This encodes CASSGGPPGQYEQYF.

This clonotype was seen more than once but under ten times. The junction shows a germline mismatch at one end, possibly a read error. This chain joins TRBV29-1 and TRBJ2-7; either TRBD1 or TRBD2 may supply D (5 bases each). The germline V gene has CDR1 SQVTM and CDR2 ANQGSEA. The CDR3 extends over 12 amino acids. CDR3 protein: CSLEEDSGEQYF. The CDR3 nucleotides are TGCAGCCTTGAAGAAGACAGCGGCGAGCAGTACTTC.

This clonotype was detected many times. The chain is built from TRBV12-3 or TRBV12-4 and TRBJ1-4; tentative D call: TRBD1 (5 bases). Trimming cost V 4 bases and J 7 bases, with 7 bases left between them. CDR3 length: 12 amino acids. The CDR3 here is CASSWGPEKLFF. CDR3 nucleotide sequence: TGTGCCAGCAGTTGGGGACCTGAAAAACTGTTTTTT.

Notes on this clonotype: One end of the junction does not line up with germline, which may come from a read error. The chain's CDR3 is CSASRGPNQPRHF. In nucleotides, the CDR3 is TGCAGTGCTAGCAGGGGACCCAATCAGCCCCGGCATTTT. The rearrangement uses TRBV20-1 and TRBJ1-5, with a weak D call TRBD1 (6 bases). The germline gives CDR1 DFQATT, CDR2 SNEGSKA (reference sequence). The CDR3 extends over 13 amino acids.

This chain connects TRBV6-5 to TRBJ1-4; D is ambiguous. This CDR3 comprises 15 residues. Germline V gene data show CDR1 as MNHEY and CDR2 as SVGAGI. The V end was cut by 5 bases, the J end by 6 bases, with 16 bases between. The CDR3 region has the DNA TGTGCCAGCAGTCCGTTGTCATTGGGGTATGAAAAACTGTTTTTT. This translates into CASSPLSLGYEKLFF.

The chain recombines TRBV20-1 with TRBJ1-4, with D possibly TRBD1 on 6 matching bases. There are 13 residues in the CDR3. V lost 6 bases and J lost 7, with 15 bases in between. Germline V gene sequence: CDR1 DFQATT, CDR2 SNEGSKA (reference sequence). CDR3 coding DNA: TGCAGTGCACAAAGCGGGGGGGCTGAAAAACTGTTTTTT. Translated, it gives CSAQSGGAEKLFF.

This clonotype was seen more than once but under ten times. This chain connects TRBV29-1 to TRBJ2-1; possible D gene TRBD2, 6 bases. CDR1 is SQVTM, CDR2 ANQGSEA, per germline. Trimming left V 2 bases short and J 0 bases short, with 11 bases between. The CDR3 spans 15 residues. DNA of the CDR3: TGCAGCGTTGAACCTAGCGTTAGCTCCTACAATGAGCAGTTCTTC. Translated, it gives CSVEPSVSSYNEQFF.

The sample holds a few counts of this clonotype. This chain uses TRBV5-8 with TRBJ2-7; 8 bases agree with TRBD1. V lost 0 bases and J lost 0; bases outside the gene matches: 11. CDR1 is SGHTS and CDR2 is YDEGEE in the germline V gene. The CDR3 extends over 18 amino acids. CDR3 protein: CASSLVRPPGQDSYEQYF. For the CDR3, the DNA is TGTGCCAGCAGCTTGGTTCGCCCCCCGGGACAGGACTCCTACGAGCAGTACTTC.